The clone carrying this TCR beta chain has a count of ten or more. As yet, its antigen is unknown. Individual cDNA molecules each received unique molecular identifiers attached to them. TCRdb independently ran MiXCR on the 5' RACE reads; one entry per CDR3 protein. Among 27,000 or so distinct CDR3 sequences listed, 3.9% were seen once. The source of the sample is a study of early T cells in non-severe SARS-CoV-2 infection. Study-wide context: RNA in bulk from unsorted whole blood was sequenced, and chains were unpaired. Study-level findings and limits: The VDJdb matching leaned toward anti-spike CD8 responses and overlooked private and CD4 specificities.

Germline lookup yields CDR1 KGHSH and CDR2 LQKENI. This CDR3 contains 14 residues. V dropped 2 bases and J dropped 4 bases, with 11 bases sitting between them. The chain employs TRBV18 and TRBJ1-2; possibly TRBD1 for D (5 bases). The TCR sequence derives from an adult who was a healthcare worker with PCR-confirmed SARS-CoV-2 infection or an uninfected control (not recorded which). Sequencing was performed on whole blood. DNA for the CDR3: TGTGCCAGCTCACCAGCGGGGGAGGCCTATGGCTACACCTTC. Translation gives CASSPAGEAYGYTF.